A selection of T cell receptor beta chains follows, all from one sample in a study of cytomegalovirus exposure and HLA in healthy donors. Here immunoSEQ multiplex PCR was the method, and the copy in TCRdb shows in-frame clones only, minus some. The repertoire holds 80,000 to 100,000 clones, with about 90% as singletons. The sample comprised PBMCs. The receptor source for this set is a man aged 18 to 35 in good health and CMV-seropositive. Both conserved end residues are trimmed from each CDR3. Fields, in order: V gene, CDR3 protein.

TRBV19 | ASSLAGGTYNEQF
TRBV25-1 | ASSASGTTTGELF
TRBV6-8 | ASRPGINHTDTQY
TRBV19 | ASSIGYRGNTEAF
TRBV5-8 | ASSLLDTE
TRBV4-1 | ASSHILFQGYT
TRBV4-2 | ASSQMTENTEAF
TRBV5-8 | ASSLTSGDTDTQY
TRBV11-3 | ASSLDVGLLYEQY
TRBV19 | ASSPGTQYYGYT
TRBV21-1 | ASSESKIRDRAYEQY
TRBV15 | ATSRDRGGTGWNEQY
TRBV4-3 | ASSLRGRVDEKLF
TRBV5-8 | ASSLILQGNPEAF
TRBV6-5 | ASSNLGTQY
TRBV6-5 | ASRQGRGTYGYT
TRBV4-1 | ASSPKEGGGQGEGQPQH
TRBV28 | ASSPRLANRAYEQY
TRBV9 | ASSEDRGWYEQY
TRBV9 | ASSVAPQQVISGNTIY
TRBV7-2 | ASRTSGNSYNEQF
TRBV19 | ASSRDRDNEQF